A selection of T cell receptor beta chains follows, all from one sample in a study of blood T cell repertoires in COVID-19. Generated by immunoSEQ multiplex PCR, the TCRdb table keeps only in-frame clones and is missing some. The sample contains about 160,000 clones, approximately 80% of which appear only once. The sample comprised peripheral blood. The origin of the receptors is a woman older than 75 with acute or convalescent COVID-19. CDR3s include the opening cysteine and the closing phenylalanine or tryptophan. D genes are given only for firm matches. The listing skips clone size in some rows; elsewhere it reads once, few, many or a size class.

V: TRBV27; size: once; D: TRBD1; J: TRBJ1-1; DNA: TGTGCCAGCAGTTTAGACAGGGGGACTGAAGCTTTCTTT; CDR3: CASSLDRGTEAFF
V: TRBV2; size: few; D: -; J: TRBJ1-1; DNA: TGTGCCAGCAGAGCCGTTACCATGAACACTGAAGCTTTCTTT; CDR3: CASRAVTMNTEAFF
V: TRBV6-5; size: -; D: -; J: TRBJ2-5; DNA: TGTGCCAGCAGAGACTGGACTTTAGGAGAGACCCAGTACTTC; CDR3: CASRDWTLGETQYF
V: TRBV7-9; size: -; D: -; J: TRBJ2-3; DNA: TGTGCCAGCAGCCCGAGACTGGACACAGATACGCAGTATTTT; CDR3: CASSPRLDTDTQYF
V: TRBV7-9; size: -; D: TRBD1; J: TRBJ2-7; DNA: TGTGCCAGCAGCCGCAGGGGACAGCCCTACGAGCAGTACTTC; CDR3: CASSRRGQPYEQYF
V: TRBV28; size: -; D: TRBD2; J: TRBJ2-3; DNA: TGTGCCAGCAGTTTAGACAGCGGGATCGCAGATACGCAGTATTTT; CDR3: CASSLDSGIADTQYF
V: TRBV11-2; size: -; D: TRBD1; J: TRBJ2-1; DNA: TGTGCCAGCAGCCTAAGGGCGACAGGGACCTACAATGAGCAGTTCTTC; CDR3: CASSLRATGTYNEQFF
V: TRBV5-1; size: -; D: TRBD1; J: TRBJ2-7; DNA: TGCGCCAGCAGCTTGACCGCAGGGGGCATCTACGAGCAGTACTTC; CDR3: CASSLTAGGIYEQYF
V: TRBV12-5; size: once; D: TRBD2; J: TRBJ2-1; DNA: TGTGCTAGTGGTCTAAGGGGGTCTAGCGGGAGTATCCATGAGCAGTTCTTC; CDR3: CASGLRGSSGSIHEQFF
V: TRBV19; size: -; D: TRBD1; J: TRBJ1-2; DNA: TGTGCCAGTAGTGTAGCCGGGACAGCGGACTATGGCTACACCTTC; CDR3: CASSVAGTADYGYTF
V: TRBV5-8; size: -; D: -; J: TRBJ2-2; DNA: TGTGCCAGCAGCTTCGTAGCGAGGATAACCGGGGAGCTGTTTTTT; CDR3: CASSFVARITGELFF
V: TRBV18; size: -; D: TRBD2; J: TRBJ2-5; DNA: TGTGCCAGCTCGCAGGGACTAGCGGAAGAGACCCAGTACTTC; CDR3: CASSQGLAEETQYF
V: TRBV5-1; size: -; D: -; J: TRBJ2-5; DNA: TGCGCCAGCAGCTTGGTGGGGCTACCATTAGAGACCCAGTACTTC; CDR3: CASSLVGLPLETQYF
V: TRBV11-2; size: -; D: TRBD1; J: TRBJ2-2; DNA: TGTGCCAGCAGCTTAGTAACCGGGACAGGAGGACGGACCGGGGAGCTGTTTTTT; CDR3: CASSLVTGTGGRTGELFF
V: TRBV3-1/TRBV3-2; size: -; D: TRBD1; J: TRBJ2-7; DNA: TGTGCCAGCAGCCAAGACCTAGGACAGGCCTACGAGCAGTACTTC; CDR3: CASSQDLGQAYEQYF
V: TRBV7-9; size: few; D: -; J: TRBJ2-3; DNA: TGTGCCAGCAGCTTAGTCTCTGGGGAGGAGCTCACAGATACGCAGTATTTT; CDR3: CASSLVSGEELTDTQYF
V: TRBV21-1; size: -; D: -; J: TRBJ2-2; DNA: TGTGCCAGCAGCAAAAAAAACCCCTCTAGCGGGTATAACACCGGGGAGCTGTTTTTT; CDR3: CASSKKNPSSGYNTGELFF
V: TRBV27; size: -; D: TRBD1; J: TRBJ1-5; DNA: TGTGCCAGCAGTTTGACAGGGAGACATCAGCCCCAGCATTTT; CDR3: CASSLTGRHQPQHF
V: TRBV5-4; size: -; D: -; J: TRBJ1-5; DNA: TGTGCCAGCAGCTTGGCAGGGCTTAATCAGCCCCAGCATTTT; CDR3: CASSLAGLNQPQHF
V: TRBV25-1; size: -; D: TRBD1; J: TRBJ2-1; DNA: TGTGCCAGCGGTCAGTCCGGGACAGGGTCCTACAATGAGCAGTTCTTC; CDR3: CASGQSGTGSYNEQFF
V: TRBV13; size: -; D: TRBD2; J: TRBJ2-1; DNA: TGTGCCAGCAGGCCTACTAGCGGGAGACCCCATGAGCAGTTCTTC; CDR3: CASRPTSGRPHEQFF
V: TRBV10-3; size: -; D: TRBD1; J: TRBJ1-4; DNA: TGTGCCATCAGTGAGAGGGGGCCAACTAATGAAAAACTGTTTTTT; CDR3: CAISERGPTNEKLFF
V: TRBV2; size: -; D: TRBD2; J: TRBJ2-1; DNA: TGTGCCAGCAGCGGTAGAGACGGGGGGTGGTACGAGCAGTTCTTC; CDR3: CASSGRDGGWYEQFF
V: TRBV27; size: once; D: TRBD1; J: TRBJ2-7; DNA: TGTGCCAGCAGTACTATGGACAGGGGGCGATCCTACGAGCAGTACTTC; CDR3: CASSTMDRGRSYEQYF
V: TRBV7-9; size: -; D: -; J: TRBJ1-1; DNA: TGTGCCAGCAGCCAACCGAATACAGGGAACACTGAAGCTTTCTTT; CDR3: CASSQPNTGNTEAFF
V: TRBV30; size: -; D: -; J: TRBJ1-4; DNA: TGTGCCTGGACCCTACGGGGCGGGGGACGGGAAAAACTGTTTTTT; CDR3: CAWTLRGGGREKLFF
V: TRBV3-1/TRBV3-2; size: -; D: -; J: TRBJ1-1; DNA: TGTGCCAGCAGCCAAGATCTAGGGGAAACTGAAGCTTTCTTT; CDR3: CASSQDLGETEAFF
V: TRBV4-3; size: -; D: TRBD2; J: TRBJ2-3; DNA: TGCGCCAGCAGCCAAACGGTTAGCGGGACCCGGAGCACAGATACGCAGTATTTT; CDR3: CASSQTVSGTRSTDTQYF
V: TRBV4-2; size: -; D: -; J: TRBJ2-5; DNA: TGTGCCAGCAGCCATGGAGGGGTGGAAGAGACCCAGTACTTC; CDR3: CASSHGGVEETQYF
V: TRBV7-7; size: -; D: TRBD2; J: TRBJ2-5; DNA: TGTGCCAGCAGCTTGGGGGGGGGACCAGAGACCCAGTACTTC; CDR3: CASSLGGGPETQYF
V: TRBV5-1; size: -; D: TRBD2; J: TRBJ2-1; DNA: TGCGCCAGCAGCCCCTCTAGCGGGAGCTCCTACAATGAGCAGTTCTTC; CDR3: CASSPSSGSSYNEQFF
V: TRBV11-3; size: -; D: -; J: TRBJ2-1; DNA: TGTGCCAGCGCCTCCAGGGCGAACAATGAGCAGTTCTTC; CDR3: CASASRANNEQFF
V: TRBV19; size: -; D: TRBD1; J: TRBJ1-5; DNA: TGTGCCAGTAGTATTATCTTCGGACAGGGGGCGCAGCCCCAGCATTTT; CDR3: CASSIIFGQGAQPQHF
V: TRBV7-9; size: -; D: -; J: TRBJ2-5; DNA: TGTGCCAGCAGCTTAAGTCTGGGGGGAGTCGGTCAAGAGACCCAGTACTTC; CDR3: CASSLSLGGVGQETQYF
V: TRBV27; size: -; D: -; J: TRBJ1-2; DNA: TGTGCCAGCAGTCTGAGTGGAGCGAGGCTTGGCTACACCTTC; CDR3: CASSLSGARLGYTF
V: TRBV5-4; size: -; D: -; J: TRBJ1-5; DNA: TGTGCCAGCGGCAGGGGCCCCAATCAGCCCCAGCATTTT; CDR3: CASGRGPNQPQHF
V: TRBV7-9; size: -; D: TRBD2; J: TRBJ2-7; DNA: TGTGCCAGCAGCCCTTCTAGCGGGCCCTACGAGCAGTACTTC; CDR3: CASSPSSGPYEQYF
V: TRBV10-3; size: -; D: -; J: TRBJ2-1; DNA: TGTGCCATCAGTGCAATGTCGGTCAATGAGCAGTTCTTC; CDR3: CAISAMSVNEQFF
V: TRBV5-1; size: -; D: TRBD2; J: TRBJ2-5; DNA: TGCGCCAGCACCTCCTCACAGGGCGGGGGGGAGACCCAGTACTTC; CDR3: CASTSSQGGGETQYF
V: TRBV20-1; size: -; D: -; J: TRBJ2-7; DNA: TGCAGTGCTACCGAGAACGAGCAGTACTTC; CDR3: CSATENEQYF
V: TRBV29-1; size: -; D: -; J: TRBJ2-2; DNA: TGCAGCGTTGGGTTGCGGGTTGGGGACACCGGGGAGCTGTTTTTT; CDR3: CSVGLRVGDTGELFF
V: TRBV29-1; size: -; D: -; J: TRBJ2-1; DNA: TGCAGCGTTGAGGCCCAACCCAATGAGCAGTTCTTC; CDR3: CSVEAQPNEQFF
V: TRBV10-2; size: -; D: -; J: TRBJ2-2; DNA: TGCGCCAGCAGTGAGGCCCAGCGGGTCCGGGCCGGGGAGCTGTTTTTT; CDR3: CASSEAQRVRAGELFF
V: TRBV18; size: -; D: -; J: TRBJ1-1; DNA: TGTGCCAGCTCAAGACTGGGGAACACTGAAGCTTTCTTT; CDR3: CASSRLGNTEAFF
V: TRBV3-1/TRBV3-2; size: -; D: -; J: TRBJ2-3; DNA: TGTGCCAGCAGCCCCTCCGGGGAGACAGATACGCAGTATTTT; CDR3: CASSPSGETDTQYF
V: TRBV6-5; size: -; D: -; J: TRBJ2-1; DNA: TGTGCCAGAGCAGTCCGAGAAGGGGGCAATGAGCAGTTCTTC; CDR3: CARAVREGGNEQFF
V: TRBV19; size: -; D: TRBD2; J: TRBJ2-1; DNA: TGTGCCAGTAGTATAGCTAGCGGGATCTACAATGAGCAGTTCTTC; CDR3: CASSIASGIYNEQFF
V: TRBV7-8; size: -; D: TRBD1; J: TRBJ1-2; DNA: TGTGCCAGCAGCCCTGGACAGGTCTCATATGGCTACACCTTC; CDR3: CASSPGQVSYGYTF
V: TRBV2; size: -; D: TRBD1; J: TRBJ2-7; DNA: TGTGCCAGCAGTCGACTACAGGGGATCGCCTACGAGCAGTACTTC; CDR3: CASSRLQGIAYEQYF
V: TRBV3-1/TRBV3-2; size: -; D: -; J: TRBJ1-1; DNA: TGTGCCAGCAGCCAAGGGGCCGAAGCTTTCTTT; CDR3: CASSQGAEAFF
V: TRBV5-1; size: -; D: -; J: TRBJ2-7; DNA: TGCGCCAGCAGCGTGGGGGCTGCCTACGAGCAGTACTTC; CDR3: CASSVGAAYEQYF
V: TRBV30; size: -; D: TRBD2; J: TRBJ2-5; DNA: TGTGCCTGGAGTGAGGGACTAGCGGGAGGAGAGACCCAGTACTTC; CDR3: CAWSEGLAGGETQYF
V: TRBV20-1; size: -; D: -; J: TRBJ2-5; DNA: TGCAGTGCTAGTGGGGCGACAGTGGCCGGAGAGACCCAGTACTTC; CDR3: CSASGATVAGETQYF
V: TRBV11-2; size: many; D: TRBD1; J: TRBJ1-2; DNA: TGTGCCAGCAGCTTTGGGACAGGGGAATTCTATGGCTACACCTTC; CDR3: CASSFGTGEFYGYTF
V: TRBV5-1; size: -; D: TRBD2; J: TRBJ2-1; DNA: TGCGCCAGCAGCTTGGGGGGTAGCGGGAGAAATGAGCAGTTCTTC; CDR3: CASSLGGSGRNEQFF
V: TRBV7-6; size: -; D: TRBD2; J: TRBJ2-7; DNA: TGTGCCAGCAGCACAGGACTAGCGGGATCCTACGAGCAGTACTTC; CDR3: CASSTGLAGSYEQYF
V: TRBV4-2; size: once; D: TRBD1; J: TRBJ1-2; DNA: TGTGCCAGCAGCCAAGCCAAGACAGGGCGAGGCTACACCTTC; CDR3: CASSQAKTGRGYTF